This T cell receptor (beta chain) was captured in a study of response to subunit inactivated influenza vaccine. Study results and caveats: Researchers suggested that each seasonal influenza vaccination recruits few new T cells.

TCRdb re-called the RT-PCR reads with MiXCR, one entry per CDR3 protein. The sample includes 500,000 to 650,000 distinct CDR3 sequences, about 7.6% seen only once; the top ten take roughly 13%. Worth noting for this clonotype: The antigen is unknown.

Germline loops: CDR1 MNHNS, CDR2 SASEGT. Germline trimming cut 6 bases from V and 4 bases from J; bases unmatched to any gene: 9. The CDR3 has 15 amino acids. The clonotype originates from a man aged 50 to 69 who received an inactivated influenza vaccine. Material: PBMCs from blood, obtained 23 to 25 months after vaccination. The rearrangement uses TRBV6-1 and TRBJ2-1; 7 bases line up with TRBD1. The CDR3 loop is CASSRDRETYNEQFF. Here the CDR3 DNA reads TGTGCCAGCAGCCGCGACAGGGAAACTTACAATGAGCAGTTCTTC.